This TCR beta chain derives from a study of technical replicates of blood from a handful of donors. Only in-frame clones appear in the TCRdb table, and some are missing; sequencing was by immunoSEQ multiplex PCR. The sample comprises 55,000 to 75,000 clones, approximately 83% of which are singletons, and more than 5% rests with the top ten. The CDR3 covers 16 residues. V lost 4 bases and J 4 bases, leaving 20 bases between the germline ends. Germline CDR1 and CDR2: SGHNT and YYREEE (reference sequence). The TCR was taken from a human donor in good health. Some clones in this sample may be carry-over from other donors' samples. Sequencing was done on a sample of PBMCs. This chain joins TRBV5-4 and TRBJ2-5, with D possibly being TRBD2 (6 bases). The CDR3 nucleotides are TGTGCCAGCAGCAAGCCCGGGACTCTGAGTGTAGAGACCCAGTACTTC. The encoded protein is CASSKPGTLSVETQYF.